This TCR beta chain was sequenced in a study of vaccination and CD4 T cells after COVID-19 (dated by TCRdb to 2021 to 2024). With respect to the entire study: Convalescent patients had a positive SARS-CoV-2 result on nasal swab PCR, and of these patients, several had mild disease and one had severe disease. In the convalescent cohort there were six males and four females, among whom were two Hispanic individuals, seven Caucasians, two Asians and one multiracial person. Two doses of either the Pfizer-BioNTech BNT162b2 vaccine (n=8) or the Moderna mRNA-1273 vaccine (n=2) were administered to participants. Post-COVID blood samples were collected from convalescent patients a median of approximately 93 days after diagnosis, with a range of roughly 30 to 170 days. Post-vaccine blood samples were obtained a median of roughly 75 days after the second vaccine dose, with a range of about 12 to 241 days. Overlapping spike peptide pools from SARS-CoV-2 and from the common cold coronaviruses HCoV-NL63, HCoV-OC43 and HCoV-229E were used as culture stimuli. Control cultures used a CEFX viral epitope pool as positive control, an HIV-1 Nef peptide pool as negative control, or no peptide. In about 11 COVID-19 convalescent patients and 4 infection-naive healthy vaccine recipients, the spike-specific CD4+ TCR repertoire before mRNA vaccination was compared with the repertoire after mRNA vaccination. General conclusions and limits of the study: An increase in the median number of SARS-CoV-2-reactive clonotypes from approximately 21 after infection to roughly 36 after vaccination was observed, but the change was not found to be significant. In convalescent patients, a median approximately 89% of post-vaccine SARS-CoV-2-reactive clones were detected only after vaccination, suggesting vaccine-specific priming. The number of convalescent patients in the study was relatively small, and the study did not examine early timepoints following natural infection. Nearly all vaccine-specific clones in convalescent patients (304 of 307) were mono-reactive for SARS-CoV-2 spike rather than cross-reactive with common cold coronaviruses.

Reading the label with the study, this specimen's treatment or condition is: approximately nine-day PBMC culture with coronavirus spike peptide pools or control peptides (ViraFEST assay). The study used the ViraFEST assay, which expanded antigen-specific T cells with peptide pools and then identified expanded clonotypes by TCR sequencing. The convalescent patients' positive SARS-CoV-2 PCR tests were from March to December 2020, which was before the Alpha, Beta and Delta variants emerged in the United States. Each well held two million PBMCs cultured with roughly 10 ug/ml peptide pools in IMDM containing around 4.5% human AB serum and 7.5 to 10 IU/ml IL-2. Half of the culture medium was replaced with fresh IL-2-containing medium on days 3 and 7. After 10 days of culture, CD4+ T cells were isolated by negative selection using the EasySep CD4+ T cell isolation kit. Ficoll-Paque Plus gradient centrifugation was used to isolate PBMCs from whole blood, and the isolated PBMCs were then either used fresh or cryopreserved at -140C. Triplicate wells were generally used for each culture condition.

Regarding this clonotype: The antigen this receptor binds is unknown. The input lacks base qualities; no much larger clone sits a single base away.

The protocol used for the library was PCR. At the Johns Hopkins FTIC core, DNA from the cultured CD4+ T cells underwent TCR sequencing with the Oncomine TCR Beta short-read assay. Genomic DNA was extracted from the cultured CD4+ T cells with the QIAamp micro DNA kit. Oncomine TCR Beta libraries from cultured CD4+ T cells were pooled using unique dual indexes and sequenced on an Illumina iSeq 100. In the source study's methods: Non-productive sequences were filtered out, and CDR3s that did not start with C, did not end with F or W, or were shorter than 7 amino acids were discarded. Antigen-specific clonotypes were identified using the MANAFEST web application through comparison of peptide-stimulated wells with reference and other culture wells. To be called positive, a clone needed an FDR below 0.05, an odds ratio above 5, and a productive frequency above 0.1% in at least two of three replicate wells. Cross-reactive clonotypes were defined as significantly expanded in both SARS-CoV-2 spike wells and at least one common cold coronavirus spike condition. Using R version 3.6.1, CDR3 homology was evaluated through Levenshtein distances (stringdist) along with unrooted phylogenetic trees (ape). Through fastp at Q25 and MiXCR, TCRdb rebuilt clones from the public reads, retaining in-frame beta chains. Each entry merges the rows of one CDR3 protein and shows their most common DNA and genes. The V and J calls shown here were made by TCRdb, not taken from the authors' results. In all, the sample holds some 21,000 distinct CDR3 sequences, and roughly half of those were seen once. Roughly 9% of the sample goes to the ten largest clones.

The TCR sequence derives from a human donor who had recovered from COVID-19. Sequencing was performed on CD4+ T cells from blood, cultured in vitro.

The DNA sequence follows: TGTGCCAGCAGCCCCGCCGGGGGAACCGGGGAGCTGTTTTTT. The translation is CASSPAGGTGELFF. The rearranged segments are TRBV11-2 and TRBJ2-2, and TRBD2 may be the D gene, going by 6 matching bases. Trimming takes 5 bases from V and 5 bases from J, and the germline ends sit 12 bases apart. Reading the germline V gene gives CDR1 SGHAT and CDR2 FQNNGV. Counted from cysteine to phenylalanine, this CDR3 has 14 amino acids. The CDR3 DNA has 42 bases and is translated from base 1.